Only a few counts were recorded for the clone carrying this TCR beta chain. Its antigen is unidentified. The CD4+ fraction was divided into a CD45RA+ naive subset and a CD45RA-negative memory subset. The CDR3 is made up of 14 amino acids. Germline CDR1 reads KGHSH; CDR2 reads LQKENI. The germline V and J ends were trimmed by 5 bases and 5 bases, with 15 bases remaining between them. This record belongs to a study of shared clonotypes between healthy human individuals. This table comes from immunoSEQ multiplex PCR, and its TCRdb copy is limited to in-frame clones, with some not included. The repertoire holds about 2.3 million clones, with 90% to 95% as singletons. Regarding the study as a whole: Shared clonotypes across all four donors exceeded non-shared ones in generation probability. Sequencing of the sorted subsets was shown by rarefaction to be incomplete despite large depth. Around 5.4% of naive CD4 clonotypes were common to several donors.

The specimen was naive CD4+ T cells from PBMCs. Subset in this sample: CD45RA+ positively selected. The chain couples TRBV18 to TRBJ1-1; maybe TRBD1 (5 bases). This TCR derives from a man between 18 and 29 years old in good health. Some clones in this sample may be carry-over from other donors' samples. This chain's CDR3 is CASSYTGRGTEAFF. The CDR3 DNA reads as TGTGCCAGCTCATATACAGGTCGAGGGACTGAAGCTTTCTTT.